The clone carrying this T cell receptor beta chain showed up many times. Other DNA sequences in the sample encode the same CDR3. This record belongs to a study of metastatic and nonmetastatic thyroid tumors. TCRdb re-called clones from the PCR reads using MiXCR. The table records 75,000 to 100,000 clones, roughly 13% of them present only once. In germline, CDR1 is MNHEY, CDR2 SVGEGT. The CDR3 totals 13 residues. V was pared by 5 bases and J by 7 bases, with 14 bases between. Prior to thyroid surgery, none of the patients had received any treatment. Sequencing was performed on blood. The sequence was collected from a female donor with papillary thyroid cancer or a benign thyroid nodule (not recorded which). Some clones in this sample may be carry-over from other donors' samples. V is TRBV6-2 or TRBV6-3 and J is TRBJ1-2, with TRBD1 as a possible D gene (5 bases). DNA for the CDR3: TGTGCCAGCAGTGCCCCGGAGGGGTTTGGCTACACCTTC. As protein: CASSAPEGFGYTF.